Below, 20 T cell receptor beta chains from the same sample are listed, as sequenced in a study of T-cell reconstitution after alpha-beta-depleted transplantation in children (dated by TCRdb to the mid-2010s). According to the study, the label for this sample's treatment or condition signals: allogeneic hematopoietic cell transplantation with graft depleted of TCRalphabeta T cells and CD19 B cells. Library creation used PCR. The instrument given in TCRdb is Illumina HiSeq 2500. TCR library preparation used molecular barcoding, with unique molecular identifiers applied to normalize quantification of the TCRbeta repertoire. The raw public reads went through TCRdb reprocessing: fastp at Q25, MiXCR clone calling, in-frame beta chains kept. Rows merge per CDR3 protein into single entries with the most common DNA and genes. This sample is represented by around 200,000 distinct CDR3 sequences; approximately 15% of them were singletons. The top ten hold around two fifths of the sample.

The specimen comprised PBMCs, mostly from graft donor cells, sampled 360 days after TCRalphabeta/CD19-depleted stem cell transplant. The receptors here all came from a male patient between 2 and 15 years old who had a stem cell transplant for acute lymphoblastic leukemia, so the T cells may come from the graft donor.

The rearrangement links TRBV20-1 to TRBJ1-5; the match to TRBD1 covers 7 bases. J gave up 1 base and V 6 bases, and 6 bases lay outside the gene matches. Germline loops: CDR1 DFQATT, CDR2 SNEGSKA (reference sequence). The CDR3 consists of 14 residues. CDR3: CSAMDRKSNQPQHF. The DNA of the CDR3 is TGCAGTGCCATGGACAGGAAGAGCAATCAGCCCCAGCATTTT.

There are many counts of this clonotype. The genes are TRBV7-2 and TRBJ1-1, with D unclear. The CDR3 sequence is 12 residues long. CDR1 SGHTA and CDR2 FQGNSA come from the germline V gene. The V end was cut by 5 bases, the J end by 4 bases, with 8 bases between. The CDR3, as DNA: TGTGCCAGCAGCCCCCGGCGCACTGAAGCTTTCTTT. It is translated as CASSPRRTEAFF.

This clonotype was found a few times. This chain links TRBV20-1 with TRBJ2-7; 10 positions agree with TRBD1. The CDR3 length is 14 residues. After removal of 6 bases from V and 3 bases from J, the junction contained 8 bases not matched to a gene. Germline assignment: CDR1 DFQATT and CDR2 SNEGSKA (reference sequence). The CDR3 sequence: CSAIAGTGDYEQYF. CDR3 sequence (DNA): TGCAGTGCCATAGCCGGGACAGGGGACTACGAGCAGTACTTC.

CDR3 sequence: CASSYSRDSSYEQYF. Written as DNA, the CDR3 is TGTGCCAGCAGTTACTCGAGGGACAGCTCCTACGAGCAGTACTTC. The gene calls are TRBV6-5 and TRBJ2-7; 7 bases are a match to TRBD1. Trimming removed 0 bases from V and 0 bases from J; junction bases left unmatched: 2. CDR1 and CDR2 from the germline V gene are MNHEY and SVGAGI. The CDR3 length is 15 residues.

This clonotype was seen more than once but under ten times. The chain employs TRBV4-3 and TRBJ2-3, with D uncertain. The V gene's germline CDR1 is LGHNA and CDR2 YSLEER. V was pared by 4 bases and J by 0 bases, with 5 bases between. The CDR3 extends over 13 amino acids. The CDR3 is CASSPSSTDTQYF. The DNA of the CDR3 is TGCGCCAGCAGCCCGAGTAGCACAGATACGCAGTATTTT.

This clonotype appeared many times. The V call is TRBV20-1, the J call TRBJ2-1; no reliable D call. Trimming removed 6 bases at V and 10 bases at J, with 10 bases between. CDR1 DFQATT and CDR2 SNEGSKA come from the germline V gene (reference sequence). The CDR3 is made up of 10 amino acids. CDR3 DNA: TGCAGTGCGTCCCCCTGGGAGCAGTTCTTC. Protein: CSASPWEQFF.

There are a few counts of this clonotype. The chain recombines TRBV5-1 with TRBJ1-1; 7 bases agree with TRBD1. There are 15 residues in the CDR3. The V gene end was trimmed by 0 bases and the J gene end by 1 base; junction bases not matched to a gene: 3. Germline values: CDR1 SGHRS, CDR2 YFSETQ. Written as DNA, the CDR3 is TGCGCCAGCAGCTTGGAAGGGGGCTCGAACACTGAAGCTTTCTTT. Residues: CASSLEGGSNTEAFF.

In its sample, this clonotype was seen many times. This chain joins TRBV24-1 and TRBJ2-2, with D possibly TRBD2 on 5 matching bases. Between the trimmed V and J ends, which lost 3 bases and 5 bases, there was a span of 9 bases. The CDR3 consists of 14 residues. Germline assignment: CDR1 KGHDR and CDR2 SFDVKD. Here the CDR3 reads CATSDHGETGELFF. DNA of the CDR3: TGTGCCACCAGTGATCACGGGGAAACCGGGGAGCTGTTTTTT.

This clonotype was recorded a few times. J is TRBJ1-2 and V is TRBV29-1; D is uncertain. V dropped 6 bases and J dropped 4 bases, with 9 bases sitting between them. The CDR3 is 11 residues long. The germline gives CDR1 SQVTM, CDR2 ANQGSEA. CDR3 sequence: CSVVPIYGYTF. DNA of the CDR3: TGCAGCGTAGTACCGATCTATGGCTACACCTTC.

The chain is built from TRBV7-9 and TRBJ1-1; D possibly corresponds to TRBD1 (5 bases). The V end lost 7 bases, the J end lost 6 bases, and 15 bases lay between the germline ends. The CDR3 is 13 residues long. The germline V gene has CDR1 SEHNR and CDR2 FQNEAQ (reference sequence). Here the CDR3 reads CASTLRGGAEAFF. The CDR3 DNA reads TGTGCCAGCACCCTGCGGGGGGGGGCTGAAGCTTTCTTT.

This clonotype was recorded at least ten times. The chain carries TRBV7-8 and TRBJ2-5, with D tentatively TRBD1 or TRBD2 (5 bases each). Germline V gives CDR1 SGHVS, CDR2 FQNEAQ. V dropped 2 bases and J dropped 6 bases, with 19 bases sitting between them. This CDR3 region has 16 residues. The CDR3 loop is CASSLRAGTAPQTQYF. CDR3 nucleotides: TGTGCCAGCAGCTTACGCGCAGGGACCGCGCCTCAGACCCAGTACTTC.

This clonotype was seen at least ten times. This sequence joins TRBV29-1 and TRBJ1-2; no clear D gene. Germline V gene lookup returns CDR1 SQVTM and CDR2 ANQGSEA. The V and J ends lost 7 bases and 8 bases respectively, with 17 bases between them. This CDR3 region has 12 residues. DNA of the CDR3: TGCAGCGCGACTTCGGACGATTCCGGCTACACCTTC. Protein: CSATSDDSGYTF.

This clonotype was detected a few times. The chain has TRBV10-2 and TRBJ2-2, with 9 bases lining up with TRBD1. V was clipped by 5 bases and J by 6 bases; unmatched bases: 7. The V gene's germline CDR1 is WSHSY and CDR2 SAAADI. The length of the CDR3 is 15 residues. CDR3 sequence: CASSPGQGFAGELFF. The CDR3 region has the DNA TGCGCCAGCAGTCCGGGACAGGGCTTCGCCGGGGAGCTGTTTTTT.

The chain links TRBV4-1 to TRBJ2-1, with TRBD1 matching 8 bases. This CDR3 comprises 15 residues. The germline gives CDR1 MGHRA, CDR2 YSYEKL. Trimming at V came to 3 bases and at J to 5 bases, leaving 6 bases not matched to a gene. CDR3 nucleotides: TGCGCCAGCAGCCATCGGACAGGGTTGGACAATGAGCAGTTCTTC. Translating it yields CASSHRTGLDNEQFF.

The rearrangement links TRBV4-3 to TRBJ2-7, with D perhaps matching TRBD1 (8 bases). There are 15 residues in the CDR3. V was cut by 4 bases and J by 3 bases, with 16 bases left in between. The germline CDR1 and CDR2 sequences are LGHNA and YSLEER. The chain's CDR3 is CASSREGDRGYEQYF. The CDR3 DNA follows: TGCGCCAGCAGCCGGGAGGGAGACAGGGGCTACGAGCAGTACTTC.

CDR3 residues: CSARPSPTGNTEAFF. CDR3 sequence (DNA): TGCAGTGCTAGACCGAGCCCGACAGGGAACACTGAAGCTTTCTTT. The chain uses TRBV20-1 and TRBJ1-1, with a weak D call TRBD1 (6 bases). This CDR3 has 15 amino acids. Germline V CDR1 and CDR2: DFQATT, SNEGSKA (reference sequence). V was clipped by 2 bases and J by 1 base, with 14 bases between them.

This clonotype turned up a few times. V and J are TRBV2 and TRBJ2-1, with TRBD2 matching 8 bases. V shed 2 bases and J 1 base; nucleotides not matched to a gene: 4. The germline gives CDR1 SNHLY, CDR2 FYNNEI. The CDR3 covers 16 residues. This CDR3 is CASSERASGSYNEQFF. The CDR3 region has the DNA TGTGCCAGCAGTGAAAGGGCTAGCGGGTCCTACAATGAGCAGTTCTTC.

Here the CDR3 reads CAHRSGEQYF. The CDR3 coding sequence is TGTGCCCACCGGTCAGGCGAGCAGTACTTC. The chain combines TRBV28 with TRBJ2-7; D is undetermined. Trimming removed 11 bases from V and 6 bases from J, with 11 bases in between. CDR1 is MDHEN, CDR2 SYDVKM, per germline. The CDR3 loop spans 10 amino acids.

This clonotype has a handful of counts. This chain links TRBV5-1 with TRBJ2-1; tentatively, D is TRBD2 (6 bases). The CDR3 is made up of 17 amino acids. Germline V lookup: CDR1 SGHRS, CDR2 YFSETQ. The V and J ends lost 0 bases and 0 bases respectively, with 13 bases between them. DNA for the CDR3: TGCGCCAGCAGCTTGGAAATACGGGGGAGCTCCTACAATGAGCAGTTCTTC. Residues: CASSLEIRGSSYNEQFF. Full variable domain (missing parts from reference TRBV5-1 and TRBJ2-1): KAGVTQTPRYLIKTRGQQVTLSCSPISGHRSVSWYQQTPGQGLQFLFEYFSETQRNKGNFPGRFSGRQFSNSRSEMNVSTLELGDSALYLCASSLEIRGSSYNEQFFGPGTRLTVL.

This clonotype has just a few counts. The chain employs TRBV7-2 and TRBJ1-1, with a possible D match to TRBD1 (5 bases). This CDR3 is built from 14 residues. Germline V gene lookup returns CDR1 SGHTA and CDR2 FQGNSA. The V and J ends lost 1 base and 7 bases respectively, with 13 bases between them. CDR3 region: CASSLVGQGGEAFF. The DNA of the CDR3 is TGTGCCAGCAGCTTAGTTGGGCAGGGTGGTGAAGCTTTCTTT.